Below are 21 T cell receptor beta chains sequenced from a single sample in a study of cytomegalovirus exposure and HLA in healthy donors (dated by TCRdb to 2015 to 2018). Libraries were made using the immunoSEQ multiplex PCR assay. The multiplex PCR relied on a mix of 60 forward primers for TCR Vbeta segments and 13 reverse primers for TCR Jbeta segments. TCRdb provides this immuneACCESS table in a form limited to in-frame rearrangements. Some clones are lacking; in checked studies, under half of them reflect an unresolved V gene, and why the rest are absent is not known. The table for this sample lists around 200,000 clones. The top ten constitute approximately 0.98% of the sample. The sequencing input was PBMCs. Source of these receptors: a woman under 40 in good health and CMV-seropositive.

The V call is TRBV6-1, the J call TRBJ1-5; 8 nucleotides align to TRBD1. Germline CDR1 reads MNHNS; CDR2 reads SASEGT. V shed 2 bases, J shed 5 bases, and the junction held 5 bases outside the gene matches. This CDR3 region has 15 residues. Here the CDR3 reads CASSEQTGGDQPQHF. CDR3 sequence (DNA): TGTGCCAGCAGTGAACAAACAGGGGGGGATCAGCCCCAGCATTTT.

The genes are TRBV18 and TRBJ2-7, with TRBD2 identical over 13 bases. This CDR3 has 15 residues. The germline CDR1 and CDR2 sequences are KGHSH and LQKENI. The V and J ends lost 6 bases and 4 bases, in that order; junction bases with no gene match: 6. The CDR3 coding sequence is TGTGCCAGCTCCGGTACTAGCGGGAGGGGATACGAGCAGTACTTC. Its translation is CASSGTSGRGYEQYF.

The V call is TRBV19, the J call TRBJ2-1; 7 bases map to TRBD2. This CDR3 spans 13 amino acids. From germline, CDR1 is LNHDA and CDR2 SQIVND (reference sequence). The V segment lost 4 bases and the J segment 8 bases; nucleotides outside the gene matches: 5. CDR3 sequence reads: CASSTRRGDEQFF. CDR3 coding DNA: TGTGCCAGTAGTACCCGCCGGGGGGATGAGCAGTTCTTC.

The rearrangement joins TRBV4-1 to TRBJ1-2, with a possible D match to TRBD1 (5 bases). The CDR3 runs 16 residues. The germline gives CDR1 MGHRA, CDR2 YSYEKL. Trimming took off 3 bases at V and 0 bases at J, with 14 bases between the two ends. The DNA of the CDR3 is TGCGCCAGCAGCCATGGGGCGGCCAGAGCTAACTATGGCTACACCTTC. Translation: CASSHGAARANYGYTF.

The chain employs TRBV6-1 and TRBJ2-2, with 8 bases aligning to TRBD1. The CDR3 has 13 amino acids. The V segment lost 3 bases and the J segment 6 bases; nucleotides outside the gene matches: 0. CDR1 is MNHNS, CDR2 SASEGT, per germline. The chain's CDR3 is CASSDRGPGELFF. Here the CDR3 DNA reads TGTGCCAGCAGTGACAGGGGGCCCGGGGAGCTGTTTTTT.

The chain employs TRBV30 and TRBJ2-3, with D unresolved. Trimming removed 0 bases from V and 0 bases from J, with 7 bases in between. Germline V CDR1 and CDR2: GTSNPN, SVGIG (reference sequence). The CDR3 contains 14 residues. The CDR3 region has the DNA TGTGCCTGGAGTGTTGGCTCTAGCACAGATACGCAGTATTTT. Translated, it gives CAWSVGSSTDTQYF.

The gene calls are TRBV6-5 and TRBJ1-1, with TRBD1 identical over 8 bases. J was trimmed by 6 bases and V by 2 bases; bases with no gene match: 11. This CDR3 spans 16 amino acids. From germline, CDR1 is MNHEY and CDR2 SVGAGI. CDR3 residues: CASSYGAGGPLAEAFF. The CDR3 DNA is TGTGCCAGCAGTTACGGGGCAGGGGGCCCTCTCGCTGAAGCTTTCTTT.

The chain uses TRBV15 and TRBJ2-3, with D perhaps matching TRBD2 (6 bases). Trimming removed 4 bases from V and 0 bases from J, with 8 bases in between. Germline V lookup: CDR1 LNHNV, CDR2 YYDKDF (reference sequence). The CDR3 length is 14 residues. CDR3 sequence (DNA): TGTGCCACCAGCACGGGGGAAAGCACAGATACGCAGTATTTT. It yields the protein CATSTGESTDTQYF.

This sequence joins TRBV5-1 and TRBJ1-4; 7 bases match TRBD1. CDR1 is SGHRS and CDR2 is YFSETQ in the germline V gene. This CDR3 is 17 amino acids long. J lost 4 bases, V lost 0 bases, and 9 bases had no gene match. The CDR3 DNA is TGCGCCAGCAGCTTGGGGGGTACAGGGGCCTTTAATGAAAAACTGTTTTTT. Amino acid sequence: CASSLGGTGAFNEKLFF.

This chain joins TRBV4-1 and TRBJ2-7; 8 bases align to TRBD2. Germline lookup yields CDR1 MGHRA and CDR2 YSYEKL. J gave up 4 bases and V 4 bases, and 6 bases lay outside the gene matches. This CDR3 has 14 residues. CDR3 region: CASSPRGGVYEQYF. CDR3 coding DNA: TGCGCCAGCAGCCCACGGGGGGGCGTTTACGAGCAGTACTTC.

The chain employs TRBV19 and TRBJ2-7; the D gene is possibly TRBD2 (6 bases). The CDR3 loop spans 15 amino acids. Trimming pared 5 bases from V and 0 bases from J, leaving 14 bases between. Germline-derived CDR1 and CDR2 are LNHDA and SQIVND (reference sequence). CDR3: CASSVPTGGSYEQYF. The CDR3 DNA follows: TGTGCCAGTAGTGTACCCACCGGGGGCTCCTACGAGCAGTACTTC.

The chain employs TRBV9 and TRBJ2-2, with D possibly matching TRBD2 (6 bases). CDR1 and CDR2 from the germline V gene are SGDLS and YYNGEE. Trimming left V 3 bases short and J 2 bases short, with 14 bases between. CDR3 length: 16 residues. The CDR3 nucleotides are TGTGCCAGCAGCGACCTCGGGACTTTAAACACCGGGGAGCTGTTTTTT. This codes for CASSDLGTLNTGELFF.

J is TRBJ2-1 and V is TRBV27; 11 bases are shared with TRBD2. Germline assignment: CDR1 MNHEY and CDR2 SMNVEV (reference sequence). With 5 bases clipped from V and 7 bases from J, the junction kept 1 base outside the gene matches. This CDR3 has 13 amino acids. The CDR3 sequence is CASSRTSGNEQFF. CDR3 bases: TGTGCCAGCAGTAGGACTAGCGGGAATGAGCAGTTCTTC.

As for this clone: Other DNA sequences in this sample translate to the same CDR3. In DNA, the CDR3 is TGTGCCAGCAGTCCTAGCACAGATACGCAGTATTTT. It specifies CASSPSTDTQYF. The V and J genes are TRBV2 and TRBJ2-3; D call uncertain. V was clipped by 5 bases and J by 0 bases, with 3 bases between them. The CDR3 runs 12 residues. Germline V gene sequence: CDR1 SNHLY, CDR2 FYNNEI.

V usage is TRBV15 and J usage is TRBJ2-1; a possible D gene is TRBD1 (5 bases). The CDR3 is 12 residues long. V lost 3 bases and J lost 12, with 12 bases in between. Germline V gene data show CDR1 as LNHNV and CDR2 as YYDKDF (reference sequence). The CDR3 loop is CATSRIGEPQFF. CDR3 DNA: TGTGCCACCAGCAGGATAGGGGAACCGCAGTTCTTC.

The chain recombines TRBV28 with TRBJ1-4; 12 nucleotides align to TRBD1. The CDR3 is 18 amino acids. V was clipped by 1 base and J by 7 bases; unmatched bases: 10. The V gene's germline CDR1 is MDHEN and CDR2 SYDVKM. This CDR3 is CASSLFPGQGAWSEKLFF. For the CDR3, the DNA is TGTGCCAGCAGTTTATTTCCGGGACAGGGGGCCTGGAGTGAAAAACTGTTTTTT.

The gene calls are TRBV29-1 and TRBJ1-2; D remains ambiguous. The germline CDR1 and CDR2 sequences are SQVTM and ANQGSEA. V was clipped by 5 bases and J by 4 bases, with 20 bases between them. The CDR3 sequence is 15 residues long. CDR3 in amino acids: CSVSADALPSYGYTF. In DNA, the CDR3 is TGCAGCGTTTCAGCGGACGCTCTCCCCAGCTATGGCTACACCTTC.

The chain combines TRBV9 with TRBJ2-2, with TRBD2 as a possible D gene (6 bases). Germline CDR1 reads SGDLS; CDR2 reads YYNGEE. CDR3 length: 17 amino acids. V was cut by 4 bases and J by 1 base, with 17 bases left in between. The CDR3 region has the DNA TGTGCCAGCAGCTTCCGGTCGGGGGACCGGAACACCGGGGAGCTGTTTTTT. It specifies CASSFRSGDRNTGELFF. Based on the CDR3 plus reference TRBV9 and TRBJ2-2, the full variable domain is DSGVTQTPKHLITATGQRVTLRCSPRSGDLSVYWYQQSLDQGLQFLIQYYNGEERAKGNILERFSAQQFPDLHSELNLSSLELGDSALYFCASSFRSGDRNTGELFFGEGSRLTVL.

V gene TRBV5-1 combines with J gene TRBJ1-1; no reliable D call. V lost 1 base and J lost 1, with 11 bases in between. The germline V gene encodes CDR1 SGHRS and CDR2 YFSETQ. The CDR3 has 15 residues. The CDR3 DNA reads as TGCGCCAGCAGCTTGTTTTCCACAGAGAACACTGAAGCTTTCTTT. Translated, it gives CASSLFSTENTEAFF.

This rearrangement joins TRBV2 to TRBJ1-2, with D possibly being TRBD1 (6 bases). The length of the CDR3 is 13 residues. Trimming pared 6 bases from V and 3 bases from J, leaving 11 bases between. The germline V gene encodes CDR1 SNHLY and CDR2 FYNNEI. The CDR3 spells CASRRAGDYGYTF. CDR3 nucleotides: TGTGCCAGCAGGAGGGCAGGGGACTATGGCTACACCTTC.

The rearrangement uses TRBV5-1 and TRBJ1-4; 8 bases align to TRBD1. CDR1 is SGHRS and CDR2 is YFSETQ in the germline V gene. This CDR3 is 14 amino acids long. V was clipped by 1 base and J by 7 bases; unmatched bases: 3. The CDR3 is CASSLQGAGEKLFF. The CDR3 DNA is TGCGCCAGCAGCTTGCAGGGGGCGGGTGAAAAACTGTTTTTT. The variable domain in full, completed from reference TRBV5-1 and TRBJ1-4, reads KAGVTQTPRYLIKTRGQQVTLSCSPISGHRSVSWYQQTPGQGLQFLFEYFSETQRNKGNFPGRFSGRQFSNSRSEMNVSTLELGDSALYLCASSLQGAGEKLFFGSGTQLSVL.